A selection of T cell receptor beta chains follows, all from one sample in a study of T-cell reconstitution after alpha-beta-depleted transplantation in children. TCRdb itself ran the PCR reads through MiXCR, one entry per CDR3 protein. This sample has about 130,000 distinct CDR3 sequences; roughly 10% occur once, and the top ten carry around 24%. This material consisted of PBMCs, mostly from graft donor cells, taken 180 days after TCRalphabeta/CD19-depleted stem cell transplant. Source of these receptors: a girl less than two years old who had a stem cell transplant for combined immunodeficiency, so the T cells may come from the graft donor. The CDR3 runs from the conserved cysteine through the conserved F or W. The D gene is left open where the match is weak. A row's size may be missing; if present it is once, few, many or a size class.

size: many
J: TRBJ1-1
V: TRBV7-3
D: .
DNA: TGTGCCAGCAGCTTAGCTGGCCTGAGGGACACTGAAGCTTTCTTT
CDR3: CASSLAGLRDTEAFF

size: few
J: TRBJ1-2
V: TRBV10-3
D: TRBD1
DNA: TGTGCCATCAGACAGGGGGCGCGGTATGGCTACACCTTC
CDR3: CAIRQGARYGYTF

size: many
J: TRBJ2-7
V: TRBV6-5
D: .
DNA: TGTGCCAGCAGTTACCCCCTTACAGAAAACTACGAGCAGTACTTC
CDR3: CASSYPLTENYEQYF

size: few
J: TRBJ2-5
V: TRBV24-1
D: .
DNA: TGTGCCACCAGTGCGACCCCAAAAGGGGTGTTCCAAGAGACCCAGTACTTC
CDR3: CATSATPKGVFQETQYF

size: few
J: TRBJ1-1
V: TRBV4-2
D: .
DNA: TGTGCCAGCAGCCAAGTCCGGAGCTGGGAAGCTTTCTTT
CDR3: CASSQVRSWEAFF

size: .
J: TRBJ2-2
V: TRBV20-1
D: TRBD2
DNA: TGCAGTGCTAGAGTGGGACTACCCGAAAACACCGGGGAGCTGTTTTTT
CDR3: CSARVGLPENTGELFF

size: many
J: TRBJ2-5
V: TRBV7-3
D: .
DNA: TGTGCCAGCAGCTTTTCGGGGTCCCAGACAGAGACCCAGTACTTC
CDR3: CASSFSGSQTETQYF

size: few
J: TRBJ2-6
V: TRBV7-2
D: .
DNA: TGTGCCAGCAGCTTGGACACCTCTGGGGCCAACGTCCTGACTTTC
CDR3: CASSLDTSGANVLTF

size: .
J: TRBJ1-3
V: TRBV7-9
D: .
DNA: TGTGCCAGCAGCGCTTCAGAATACTCTGGAAACACCATATATTTT
CDR3: CASSASEYSGNTIYF

size: .
J: TRBJ2-3
V: TRBV11-1
D: TRBD1
DNA: TGTGCCAGCAGCTTAGGCCGGGACAGGGGAATAGTGAGCACAGATACGCAGTATTTT
CDR3: CASSLGRDRGIVSTDTQYF

size: .
J: TRBJ2-3
V: TRBV6-1
D: .
DNA: TGTGCCAGCAGCCATGGAGGGCCGCCTGCTAGCACAGATACGCAGTATTTT
CDR3: CASSHGGPPASTDTQYF

size: many
J: TRBJ2-4
V: TRBV20-1
D: .
DNA: TGCAGTGCTAGGGGGGAAGTCTTTGGGGCCAAAAACATTCAGTACTTC
CDR3: CSARGEVFGAKNIQYF

size: few
J: TRBJ2-1
V: TRBV29-1
D: TRBD2
DNA: TGCAGCGTTGAAGGGGGGGGACTAGCGGGAGGTGATGAGCAGTTCTTC
CDR3: CSVEGGGLAGGDEQFF

size: .
J: TRBJ1-2
V: TRBV6-5
D: TRBD1
DNA: TGTGCCAGCAGTTATATAACCGGGACAGTTAACTATGGCTACACCTTC
CDR3: CASSYITGTVNYGYTF

size: .
J: TRBJ1-5
V: TRBV20-1
D: TRBD1
DNA: TGCAGTGCTGGGACAGGGGTGAATCAGCCCCAGCATTTT
CDR3: CSAGTGVNQPQHF

size: .
J: TRBJ1-2
V: TRBV20-1
D: .
DNA: TGCAGTGCCTCAGCAGTCGACTATGGCTACACCTTC
CDR3: CSASAVDYGYTF

size: few
J: TRBJ1-2
V: TRBV29-1
D: .
DNA: TGCAGCGTTGAACGGGTGCGTCGTGGGCAGGCTAACTATGGCTACACCTTC
CDR3: CSVERVRRGQANYGYTF

size: many
J: TRBJ2-1
V: TRBV10-3
D: .
DNA: TGTGCCATCACCCCGGGGTTGCACAATGAGCAGTTCTTC
CDR3: CAITPGLHNEQFF

size: few
J: TRBJ2-5
V: TRBV20-1
D: TRBD1
DNA: TGCAGTGCTAGAGATCGGACAGGGGGCGTAGAGACCCAGTACTTC
CDR3: CSARDRTGGVETQYF

size: .
J: TRBJ2-5
V: TRBV30
D: .
DNA: TGTGCCTGGAGTGGCGGCGGGTGGGAGACCCAGTACTTC
CDR3: CAWSGGGWETQYF

size: .
J: TRBJ2-1
V: TRBV20-1
D: TRBD2
DNA: TGCAGTGCCACTGACGACGGTAGCGGGGGATCCTGGGGGCAGTTCTTC
CDR3: CSATDDGSGGSWGQFF

size: few
J: TRBJ2-2
V: TRBV20-1
D: TRBD1
DNA: TGCAGTTCCGGGACAGGGAACACCGGGGAGCTGTTTTTT
CDR3: CSSGTGNTGELFF

size: .
J: TRBJ2-6
V: TRBV5-1
D: .
DNA: TGCGCCACTAAGATCTCTGGGGCCAACGTCCTGACTTTC
CDR3: CATKISGANVLTF

size: .
J: TRBJ2-1
V: TRBV6-1
D: TRBD2
DNA: TGTGCCAGCAGTCGAGCGGGAGGTTACAATGAGCAGTTCTTC
CDR3: CASSRAGGYNEQFF

size: few
J: TRBJ2-2
V: TRBV29-1
D: TRBD2
DNA: TGCAGCGTTGATAACGGACTAGCTTCTGGCGGGGAGCTGTTTTTT
CDR3: CSVDNGLASGGELFF

size: .
J: TRBJ2-5
V: TRBV9
D: .
DNA: TGTGCCAGCAGCCACGGGGACGGTCGAGAGACCCAGTACTTC
CDR3: CASSHGDGRETQYF

size: few
J: TRBJ2-5
V: TRBV20-1
D: .
DNA: TGCAGTGCCCTTGGGGAGCCACAAGAGACCCAGTACTTC
CDR3: CSALGEPQETQYF

size: few
J: TRBJ2-3
V: TRBV11-2
D: TRBD2
DNA: TGTGCCAGCAGCTTCTTACGACTAGCGGGAGGGCCCCCAGATACGCAGTATTTT
CDR3: CASSFLRLAGGPPDTQYF

size: .
J: TRBJ2-7
V: TRBV10-3
D: .
DNA: TGTGCCATCACTCAGGGACGGTACTACGAGCAGTACTTC
CDR3: CAITQGRYYEQYF

size: .
J: TRBJ2-7
V: TRBV7-2
D: .
DNA: TGTGCCAGCAGCTCCGACGCGGGACGAGGGGCTGACGAGCAGTACTTC
CDR3: CASSSDAGRGADEQYF

size: many
J: TRBJ2-4
V: TRBV6-1
D: TRBD2
DNA: TGTGCCAGCAGACGCGGACTAGCGGGAAACATTCAGTACTTC
CDR3: CASRRGLAGNIQYF

size: few
J: TRBJ2-1
V: TRBV6-1
D: TRBD2
DNA: TGTGCCATCAGTGAAGCCGGACTAGCGTCATTCCACAATGAGCAGTTCTTC
CDR3: CAISEAGLASFHNEQFF

size: many
J: TRBJ1-1
V: TRBV29-1
D: TRBD1
DNA: TGCAGCGTGAGTACAGGGGCTGTGGAAGCTTTCTTT
CDR3: CSVSTGAVEAFF

size: few
J: TRBJ1-4
V: TRBV20-1
D: .
DNA: TGCAGTGCTAGGGGGGGATTTAATGAAAAACTGTTTTTT
CDR3: CSARGGFNEKLFF

size: few
J: TRBJ2-7
V: TRBV28
D: TRBD1
DNA: TGTGCCAGCAGCCGAAGGGCCCTCCGGGACAGATACTACGAGCAGTACTTC
CDR3: CASSRRALRDRYYEQYF

size: .
J: TRBJ2-1
V: TRBV29-1
D: TRBD1
DNA: TGCAGCGTTGAATTGGGACAGGACAACAATGAGCAGTTCTTC
CDR3: CSVELGQDNNEQFF

size: few
J: TRBJ2-6
V: TRBV5-1
D: .
DNA: TGCGCCAGCAGTTCCGACTCTGGGGCCAACGTCCTGACTTTC
CDR3: CASSSDSGANVLTF

size: many
J: TRBJ2-7
V: TRBV6-1
D: .
DNA: TGTGCCAGCAGTGAAAGCCGTAGCTACGAGCAGTACTTC
CDR3: CASSESRSYEQYF

size: .
J: TRBJ2-7
V: TRBV29-1
D: TRBD2
DNA: TGCAGCGCCCTGGGACTAGCGGGAGTCGAGCAGTACTTC
CDR3: CSALGLAGVEQYF

size: .
J: TRBJ1-2
V: TRBV5-5
D: .
DNA: TGTGCCAGCAGCTTTGAAGGATGGGGCTACACCTTC
CDR3: CASSFEGWGYTF

size: .
J: TRBJ2-1
V: TRBV30
D: TRBD2
DNA: TGTGCCTGGAGTGCCCAGGTAGCGGGAGATTACAATGAGCAGTTCTTC
CDR3: CAWSAQVAGDYNEQFF

size: few
J: TRBJ2-5
V: TRBV18
D: .
DNA: TGTGCCAGCTCACTGGGACACAGGGAGACCCAGTACTTC
CDR3: CASSLGHRETQYF

size: many
J: TRBJ2-3
V: TRBV5-6
D: .
DNA: TGTGCCAGCAGCTTGCAGGCGGGAATGCGGGATACGCAGTATTTT
CDR3: CASSLQAGMRDTQYF

size: few
J: TRBJ2-7
V: TRBV6-1
D: .
DNA: TGTGCCAGCAGTGAACACCTACTAGCCTACGAGCAGTACTTC
CDR3: CASSEHLLAYEQYF

size: .
J: TRBJ2-1
V: TRBV9
D: TRBD2
DNA: TGTGCCAGCAGCGCTAGCGGGGGCGGTTACAATGAGCAGTTCTTC
CDR3: CASSASGGGYNEQFF